The 29 T cell receptor beta chains below were found in one sample sequenced in a study of early T cells in non-severe SARS-CoV-2 infection. TCRdb reprocessed the 5' RACE reads via MiXCR and lists one record per CDR3 protein. The sample holds roughly 30,000 distinct CDR3 sequences; 6.6% are singletons and the top ten take 2.5% to 3%. Sequencing was carried out using whole blood. These TCRs come from an adult who was a healthcare worker with PCR-confirmed SARS-CoV-2 infection or an uninfected control (not recorded which).

In this sample, this clonotype turned up many times. The rearrangement links TRBV7-6 to TRBJ1-3; D not resolved. The germline V and J ends were trimmed by 9 bases and 0 bases, with 18 bases remaining between them. Per the germline V gene, CDR1 is SGHVS and CDR2 is FNYEAQ. CDR3 size: 16 residues. Here the CDR3 reads CASRRLGDRSGNTIYF. For the CDR3, the DNA is TGTGCCAGTCGCCGTTTGGGAGATCGCTCTGGAAACACCATATATTTT.

This clonotype was seen more than once but under ten times. V is TRBV7-2 and J is TRBJ2-1; 9 bases match TRBD2. The CDR3 runs to 11 residues. V lost 5 bases and J lost 14; bases outside the gene matches: 4. Germline CDR1 is SGHTA and CDR2 is FQGNSA. The CDR3 loop reads CASSQSGRKFF. The CDR3 coding sequence is TGTGCCAGCAGCCAAAGCGGGAGGAAGTTCTTC.

This clonotype was recorded many times. The J gene is TRBJ2-3, the V gene TRBV20-1; unclear D gene. Germline values: CDR1 DFQATT, CDR2 SNEGSKA (reference sequence). The length of the CDR3 is 13 residues. V lost 3 bases and J 3 bases, leaving 10 bases between the germline ends. The DNA for the CDR3 is TGCAGTGCTAGTCCCGACTGGACAGATACGCAGTATTTT. It specifies CSASPDWTDTQYF.

Regarding this clonotype: This may be a read error: a much more frequent sequence differs by one nucleotide. The V call is TRBV7-2, the J call TRBJ2-3, with no clear D. This CDR3 has 11 residues. The germline gives CDR1 SGHTA, CDR2 FQGNSA. In nucleotides, the CDR3 is TGTGCCAGCAGCTTGCGAAGTACGCGGTATTTT. It is translated as CASSLRSTRYF.

Many counts were recorded for this clonotype. This chain links TRBV10-3 with TRBJ1-1, with 9 bases aligning to TRBD1. Trimming removed 6 bases from V and 5 bases from J; junction bases left unmatched: 7. The CDR3 spans 14 residues. The V gene's germline CDR1 is ENHRY and CDR2 SYGVKD. The CDR3 coding sequence is TGTGCCATCAGGACCGGGACAGGGAGGACTGAAGCTTTCTTT. Its protein product is CAIRTGTGRTEAFF.

This clonotype was counted ten times or more. The V and J genes are TRBV7-8 and TRBJ2-7; 12 nucleotides align to TRBD2. Germline CDR1 reads SGHVS; CDR2 reads FQNEAQ. The CDR3 contains 18 residues. J lost 2 bases, V lost 5 bases, and 13 bases had no gene match. CDR3 amino acids: CASSPYRLAGVVTYEQYF. The CDR3 DNA reads TGTGCCAGCAGCCCATACCGACTAGCGGGAGTCGTTACCTACGAGCAGTACTTC.

This clonotype was detected many times. This rearrangement joins TRBV7-2 to TRBJ2-2; no clear D. The CDR3 loop spans 15 amino acids. CDR1 and CDR2 from the germline V gene are SGHTA and FQGNSA. The V end was cut by 1 base, the J end by 0 bases, with 6 bases between. The CDR3 nucleotides are TGTGCCAGCAGCTTAGGGTTATCGAACACCGGGGAGCTGTTTTTT. Residues: CASSLGLSNTGELFF.

This clonotype has at least ten counts. This chain joins TRBV6-5 and TRBJ1-1; the match to TRBD1 covers 7 bases. CDR1 is MNHEY, CDR2 SVGAGI, per germline. This CDR3 region has 14 residues. V shed 4 bases and J 1 base; nucleotides not matched to a gene: 3. The CDR3 bases are TGTGCCAGCAGTTTCGACAGGGCGAACACTGAAGCTTTCTTT. It encodes CASSFDRANTEAFF.

This clonotype occurred many times. The rearrangement uses TRBV4-1 and TRBJ1-5; perhaps TRBD1 as D (6 bases). CDR1 and CDR2 from the germline V gene are MGHRA and YSYEKL. The V end lost 0 bases, the J end lost 6 bases, and 15 bases lay between the germline ends. The CDR3 is 16 amino acids. The chain's CDR3 is CASSQDLRQGIQPQHF. The CDR3 DNA is TGCGCCAGCAGCCAAGATCTAAGGCAGGGGATTCAGCCCCAGCATTTT.

This clonotype was recorded at least ten times. The chain has TRBV15 and TRBJ1-4; 8 bases are a match to TRBD1. J lost 5 bases, V lost 1 base, and 9 bases had no gene match. This CDR3 has 17 amino acids. Per germline, CDR1 LNHNV and CDR2 YYDKDF (reference sequence). This CDR3 is CATSRARQGRLNEKLFF. CDR3 DNA sequence: TGTGCCACCAGCAGAGCCCGACAGGGGAGGTTGAATGAAAAACTGTTTTTT.

There are many counts of this clonotype. The V call is TRBV5-6, the J call TRBJ1-1; D ambiguous. The CDR3 runs 14 residues. Trimming removed 1 base at V and 3 bases at J, with 10 bases between. CDR1 and CDR2 from the germline V gene are SGHDT and YYEEEE. The CDR3 protein is CASSLFGVDTEAFF. CDR3 DNA sequence: TGTGCCAGCAGCTTGTTTGGAGTTGACACTGAAGCTTTCTTT.

This clonotype was seen ten or more times. The chain combines TRBV6-6 with TRBJ1-5, with D hard to call. This CDR3 is 14 amino acids long. The germline V and J ends were trimmed by 6 bases and 7 bases, with 16 bases remaining between them. Germline CDR1 MNHNY, CDR2 SVGAGI (reference sequence). CDR3 protein: CASSFTAFWQPQHF. The DNA for the CDR3 is TGTGCCAGCAGCTTTACAGCCTTTTGGCAGCCCCAGCATTTT.

This clonotype has a count of ten or more. At one of its ends the junction is not consistent with the germline gene, which may arise from a read error. This rearrangement joins TRBV27 to TRBJ1-5, with 7 positions matching TRBD1. The CDR3 length is 17 residues. The V gene's germline CDR1 is MNHEY and CDR2 SMNVEV (reference sequence). CDR3 sequence: CASIKSSTGYGNQPLHF. The CDR3 DNA sequence: TGTGCCAGCATCAAAAGCTCGACAGGGTATGGGAATCAGCCCCTGCATTTT.

At least ten counts were recorded for this clonotype. The chain links TRBV4-2 to TRBJ1-1; D is ambiguous. The CDR3 has 13 residues. Trimming took off 2 bases at V and 1 base at J, with 5 bases between the two ends. Germline CDR1 is LGHNA and CDR2 is YNFKEQ. The CDR3 sequence is CASSQRQNTEAFF. CDR3 nucleotide sequence: TGTGCCAGCAGCCAAAGACAGAACACTGAAGCTTTCTTT.

This clonotype was found many times. The chain links TRBV21-1 to TRBJ2-7; the table's D call, TRBD2, was not checked against the DNA. TRBV21-1 is reported as a pseudogene. CDR3 length equals 15 residues. In DNA, the CDR3 is TGTGCCAGCAGCGCCCTTTTAGCGGCCATGCCTGGGGAGTACTTC. This encodes CASSALLAAMPGEYF.

The rearrangement uses TRBV5-1 and TRBJ2-7; no definite D call. This CDR3 spans 14 amino acids. Deletions cut 4 bases from V and 6 bases from J, with 17 bases between. Germline CDR1 reads SGHRS; CDR2 reads YFSETQ. CDR3 DNA sequence: TGCGCCAGCAGCCCTGACTGGCTCGATGGCGAGCAGTACTTC. Amino acids: CASSPDWLDGEQYF.

A few counts support this clonotype. This chain joins TRBV29-1 and TRBJ2-4, with D tentatively TRBD1 or TRBD2 (6 bases each). CDR1 is SQVTM, CDR2 ANQGSEA, per germline. The length of the CDR3 is 15 residues. V was trimmed by 5 bases and J by 0 bases, leaving 14 bases between them. CDR3 sequence reads: CSVMRGVLAKNIQYF. In DNA, the CDR3 is TGCAGCGTTATGAGGGGGGTGCTAGCCAAAAACATTCAGTACTTC.

The sample holds many counts of this clonotype. The CDR3 here is CASRRFPGDEQFF. The CDR3, as DNA: TGTGCCAGCAGGCGCTTCCCGGGGGATGAGCAGTTCTTC. This chain uses TRBV2 with TRBJ2-1, with D perhaps TRBD2 (6 bases). V lost 6 bases to trimming and J lost 8 bases, with 14 bases between them. This CDR3 spans 13 amino acids. Germline lookup yields CDR1 SNHLY and CDR2 FYNNEI.

Concerning this clonotype: Being one base from a much bigger clone, this may be a read error. The J gene is TRBJ2-5, the V gene TRBV11-3; D is undetermined. CDR1 SGHNT and CDR2 YENEEA come from the germline V gene. V was pared by 7 bases and J by 1 base, with 13 bases between. The length of the CDR3 is 14 residues. In DNA form, the CDR3 reads TGTGCCAGCACCCCAAGAGGCACCCAAGAGACCCAGTACTTC. It yields the protein CASTPRGTQETQYF.

This clonotype has a count of ten or more. The chain uses TRBV12-3 or TRBV12-4 and TRBJ1-1; D gene unclear. This CDR3 is built from 15 residues. V shed 4 bases and J shed 4 bases, with 16 bases lying between them. The CDR3 DNA reads TGTGCCAGCAGTTCCCCGTCGGACCGAGGCACTGAAGCTTTCTTT. The encoded protein is CASSSPSDRGTEAFF.

This clonotype appeared a few times. V usage is TRBV11-2 and J usage is TRBJ2-1, with 9 bases that match TRBD2. Germline CDR1 is SGHAT and CDR2 is FQNNGV. This CDR3 has 16 residues. V shed 6 bases and J 7 bases; nucleotides not matched to a gene: 13. CDR3 region: CASRPGGTSPINEQFF. CDR3 sequence (DNA): TGTGCCAGCAGGCCAGGCGGGACTAGCCCTATAAATGAGCAGTTCTTC.

By proportion, this clonotype is medium-sized (0.01 to 0.1%). V gene TRBV6-6 combines with J gene TRBJ2-6; the D gene could be TRBD1 or TRBD2 (6 bases each). There are 16 residues in the CDR3. Germline V lookup: CDR1 MNHNY, CDR2 SVGAGI (reference sequence). Trimming took 6 bases from V and 0 from J, leaving 12 bases between them. The CDR3 here is CASSPGGHSGANVLTF. The CDR3 coding sequence is TGTGCCAGCAGCCCCGGGGGACACTCTGGGGCCAACGTCCTGACTTTC.

In its sample, this clonotype was seen a few times. This chain links TRBV4-1 with TRBJ2-7; the D is unclear. Deletions cut 1 base from V and 5 bases from J, with 15 bases between. The CDR3 is 15 amino acids. CDR1 is MGHRA, CDR2 YSYEKL, per germline. CDR3 DNA sequence: TGCGCCAGCAGCCAAGCGGCAGGTGGCGGCCACGAGCAGTACTTC. Amino acid sequence: CASSQAAGGGHEQYF.

This clonotype appeared many times. The rearrangement joins TRBV6-1 to TRBJ1-3; 7 bases agree with TRBD1. The V gene end was trimmed by 6 bases and the J gene end by 13 bases; junction bases not matched to a gene: 12. The CDR3 totals 13 residues. Germline V gives CDR1 MNHNS, CDR2 SASEGT. CDR3 DNA sequence: TGTGCCAGCAGCCGGGACAGTGGGAGGCCAATATATTTT. It translates to CASSRDSGRPIYF.

This clonotype is classed as medium-sized. This chain connects TRBV5-5 to TRBJ1-1; D not resolved. Trimming took 2 bases from V and 5 from J, leaving 10 bases between them. CDR1 and CDR2 from the germline V gene are SGHKS and YYEKEE (reference sequence). The CDR3 consists of 13 residues. The CDR3 DNA sequence: TGTGCCAGCAGCTTAAGCAGGACTACTGAAGCTTTCTTT. This sequence encodes CASSLSRTTEAFF.

This clonotype occurred many times. This chain connects TRBV5-6 to TRBJ1-6, with a weak D call TRBD1 (6 bases). The CDR3 length is 16 residues. Per germline, CDR1 SGHDT and CDR2 YYEEEE. V was trimmed by 4 bases and J by 9 bases, leaving 20 bases between them. CDR3 region: CASSEINRAGISPLHF. CDR3 DNA sequence: TGTGCCAGCAGCGAAATAAACAGGGCCGGAATTTCACCCCTCCACTTT.

The chain joins TRBV2 to TRBJ1-2, with TRBD1 matching over 7 bases. Germline assignment: CDR1 SNHLY and CDR2 FYNNEI. The CDR3 is 15 residues long. The ends lost 3 bases at V and 3 bases at J; junction bases unmatched: 7. CDR3 nucleotide sequence: TGTGCCAGCAGTGACGGGCAGGGGGAATACTATGGCTACACCTTC. Amino acid sequence: CASSDGQGEYYGYTF.

The rearrangement joins TRBV25-1 to TRBJ2-7, with 10 positions matching TRBD1. J was trimmed by 6 bases and V by 1 base; bases with no gene match: 9. Germline CDR1 is MGHDK and CDR2 is SYGVNS. The CDR3 runs to 16 residues. CDR3 nucleotides: TGTGCCAGCAGTGAATTCCGGACAGGGGGTTTAAGCGAGCAGTACTTC. Amino acid sequence: CASSEFRTGGLSEQYF.

In this sample, this clonotype turned up many times. The chain combines TRBV27 with TRBJ2-7, with D possibly called TRBD1 or TRBD2 (5 bases each). Per the germline V gene, CDR1 is MNHEY and CDR2 is SMNVEV (reference sequence). This CDR3 is 11 amino acids long. In DNA form, the CDR3 reads TGTGCCAGCAGTTCCGGGACCGTCATCGAGGTC. Translating it yields CASSSGTVIEV.